Sequencing of this TCR beta chain was carried out in a study of blood T cells in healthy people across ages. Points from the study as a whole: Because donor CMV status was unknown, expanded clonotype changes were possibly confounded.

Concerning this clonotype: Its matching antigen is unknown.

The CDR3 covers 15 residues. Germline assignment: CDR1 SGHRS and CDR2 YFSETQ. The V and J ends lost 0 bases and 6 bases, in that order; junction bases with no gene match: 5. Total RNA extraction produced at least 5.5 micrograms (per sample) for the study. A J-beta primer mix and a sample-barcoded 5' primer were used in a second PCR of roughly 6 to 11 cycles. TCRdb ran MiXCR on the 5' RACE reads and lists one entry per CDR3 protein. The data hold about 970,000 distinct CDR3 sequences, with roughly 51% observed a single time. This TCR derives from a woman aged 60-75 years in good health. The chain uses TRBV5-1 and TRBJ2-2; TRBD2 agrees at 7 bases. The specimen sequenced was blood. CDR3 protein: CASSLEAGVAGELFF. The CDR3 coding sequence is TGCGCCAGCAGCTTGGAGGCGGGAGTGGCCGGGGAGCTGTTTTTT.